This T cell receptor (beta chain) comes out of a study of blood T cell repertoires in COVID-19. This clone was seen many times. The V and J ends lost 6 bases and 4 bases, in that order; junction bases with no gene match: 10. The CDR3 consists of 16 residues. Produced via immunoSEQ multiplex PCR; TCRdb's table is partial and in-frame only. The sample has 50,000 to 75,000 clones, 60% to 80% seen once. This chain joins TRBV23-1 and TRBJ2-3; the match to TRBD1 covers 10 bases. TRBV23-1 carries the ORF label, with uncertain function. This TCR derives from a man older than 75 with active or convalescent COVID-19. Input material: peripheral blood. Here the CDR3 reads CASRPGQGKAADTQYF. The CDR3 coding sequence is TGCGCCAGCAGACCGGGACAGGGGAAGGCGGCAGATACGCAGTATTTT.